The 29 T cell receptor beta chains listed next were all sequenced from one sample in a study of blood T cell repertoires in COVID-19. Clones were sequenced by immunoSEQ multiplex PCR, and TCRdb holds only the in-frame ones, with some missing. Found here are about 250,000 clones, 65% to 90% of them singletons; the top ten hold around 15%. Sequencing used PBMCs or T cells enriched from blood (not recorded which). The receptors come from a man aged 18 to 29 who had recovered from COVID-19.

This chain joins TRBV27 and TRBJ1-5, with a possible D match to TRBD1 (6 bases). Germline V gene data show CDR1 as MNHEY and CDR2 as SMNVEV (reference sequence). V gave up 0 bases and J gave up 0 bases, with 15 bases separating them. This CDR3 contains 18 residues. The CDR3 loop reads CASSLSWDTRTSNQPQHF. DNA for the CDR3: TGTGCCAGCAGTTTATCGTGGGACACACGTACTAGCAATCAGCCCCAGCATTTT.

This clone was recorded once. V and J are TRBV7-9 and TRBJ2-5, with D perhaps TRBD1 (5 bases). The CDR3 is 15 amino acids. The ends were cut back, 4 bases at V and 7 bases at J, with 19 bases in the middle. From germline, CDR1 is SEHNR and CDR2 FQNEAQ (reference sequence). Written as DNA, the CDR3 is TGTGCCAGCAGCTCCGGTCACAGGCCGCTCAGGACCCAGTACTTC. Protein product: CASSSGHRPLRTQYF.

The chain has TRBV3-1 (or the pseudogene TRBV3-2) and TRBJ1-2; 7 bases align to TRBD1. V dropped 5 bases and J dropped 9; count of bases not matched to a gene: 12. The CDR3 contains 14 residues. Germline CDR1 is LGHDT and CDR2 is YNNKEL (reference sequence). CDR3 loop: CASSDRDGLFSYTF. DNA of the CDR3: TGTGCCAGCAGCGACAGGGACGGCCTTTTTAGCTACACCTTC.

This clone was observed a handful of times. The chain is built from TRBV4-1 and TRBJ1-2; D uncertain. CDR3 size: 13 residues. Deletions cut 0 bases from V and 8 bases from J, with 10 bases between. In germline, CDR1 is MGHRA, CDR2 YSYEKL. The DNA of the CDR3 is TGCGCCAGCAGCCAAGATCGGGGATTGGGCTACACCTTC. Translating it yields CASSQDRGLGYTF.

The CDR3 loop is CSVVPGGKGQSSYNEQFF. CDR3 bases: TGCAGCGTCGTTCCGGGGGGTAAGGGTCAGAGCTCCTACAATGAGCAGTTCTTC. This sequence joins TRBV29-1 and TRBJ2-1; 7 bases match TRBD2. With 6 bases clipped from V and 0 bases from J, the junction kept 17 bases outside the gene matches. This CDR3 comprises 18 residues. Germline CDR1 reads SQVTM; CDR2 reads ANQGSEA.

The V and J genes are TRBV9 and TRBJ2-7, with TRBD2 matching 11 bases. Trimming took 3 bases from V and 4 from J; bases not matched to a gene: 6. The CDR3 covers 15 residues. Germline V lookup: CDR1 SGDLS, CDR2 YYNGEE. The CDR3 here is CASSAAGTSGYEQYF. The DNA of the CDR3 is TGTGCCAGCAGCGCGGCCGGGACTAGCGGTTACGAGCAGTACTTC.

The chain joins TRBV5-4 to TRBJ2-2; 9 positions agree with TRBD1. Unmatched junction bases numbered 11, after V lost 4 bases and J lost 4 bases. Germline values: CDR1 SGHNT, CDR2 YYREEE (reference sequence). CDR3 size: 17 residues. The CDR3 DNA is TGTGCCAGCAGCCCTGGACAGGGGAAAATGGTCACCGGGGAGCTGTTTTTT. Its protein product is CASSPGQGKMVTGELFF.

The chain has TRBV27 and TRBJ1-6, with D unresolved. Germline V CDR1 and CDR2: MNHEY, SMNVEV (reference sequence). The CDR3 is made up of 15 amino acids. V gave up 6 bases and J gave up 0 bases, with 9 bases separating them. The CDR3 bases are TGTGCCAGCAGACCTTGGAGCTCCTATAATTCACCCCTCCACTTT. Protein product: CASRPWSSYNSPLHF.

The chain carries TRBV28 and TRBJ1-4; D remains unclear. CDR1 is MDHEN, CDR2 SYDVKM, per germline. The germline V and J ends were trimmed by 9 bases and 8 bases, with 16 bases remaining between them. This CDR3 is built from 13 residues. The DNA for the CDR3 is TGTGCCAGTACTGGTGGCGGGAGAGAAAAACTGTTTTTT. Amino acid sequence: CASTGGGREKLFF.

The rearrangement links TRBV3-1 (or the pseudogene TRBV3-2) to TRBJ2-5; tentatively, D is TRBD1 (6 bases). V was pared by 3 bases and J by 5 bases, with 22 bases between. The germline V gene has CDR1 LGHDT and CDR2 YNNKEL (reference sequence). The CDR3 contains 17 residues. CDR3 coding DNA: TGTGCCAGCAGCCAGGATCTAGGACAGTCCCCACGGGAGACCCAGTACTTC. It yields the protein CASSQDLGQSPRETQYF.

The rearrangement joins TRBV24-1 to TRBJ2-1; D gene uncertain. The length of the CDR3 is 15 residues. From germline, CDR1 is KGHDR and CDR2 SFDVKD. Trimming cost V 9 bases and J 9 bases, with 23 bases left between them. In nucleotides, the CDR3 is TGTGCCACCGCCGTACGCGGTAGTCCTAGGTCTGAGCAGTTCTTC. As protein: CATAVRGSPRSEQFF.

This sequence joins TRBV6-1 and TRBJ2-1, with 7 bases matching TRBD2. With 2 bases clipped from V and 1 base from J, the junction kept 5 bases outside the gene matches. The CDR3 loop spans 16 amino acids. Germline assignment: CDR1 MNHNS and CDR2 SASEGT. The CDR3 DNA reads TGTGCCAGCAGTGAACAGGCTAGCGGATCCTACAATGAGCAGTTCTTC. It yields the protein CASSEQASGSYNEQFF.

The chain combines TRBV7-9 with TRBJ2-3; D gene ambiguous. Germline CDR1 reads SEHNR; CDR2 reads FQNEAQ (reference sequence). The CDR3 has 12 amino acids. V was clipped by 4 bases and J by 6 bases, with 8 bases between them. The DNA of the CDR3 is TGTGCCAGCAGCTCGCGAACCGATACGCAGTATTTT. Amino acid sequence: CASSSRTDTQYF.

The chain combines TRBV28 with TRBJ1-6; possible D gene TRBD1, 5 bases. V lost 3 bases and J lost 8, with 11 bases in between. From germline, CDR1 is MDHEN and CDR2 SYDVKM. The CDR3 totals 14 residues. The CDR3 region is CASSLPRGDSPLHF. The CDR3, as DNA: TGTGCCAGCAGTTTGCCGCGGGGCGATTCACCCCTCCACTTT.

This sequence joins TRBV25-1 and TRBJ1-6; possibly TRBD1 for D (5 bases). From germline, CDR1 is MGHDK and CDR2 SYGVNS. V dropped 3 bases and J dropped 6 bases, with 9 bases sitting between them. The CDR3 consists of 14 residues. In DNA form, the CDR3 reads TGTGCCAGCAGTGATCAGGGCTTTAATTCACCCCTCCACTTT. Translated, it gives CASSDQGFNSPLHF.

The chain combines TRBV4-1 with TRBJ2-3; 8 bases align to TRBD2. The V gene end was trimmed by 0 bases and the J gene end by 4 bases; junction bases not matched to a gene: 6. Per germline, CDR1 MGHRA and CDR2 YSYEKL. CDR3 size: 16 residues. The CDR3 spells CASSQDTGLAADTQYF. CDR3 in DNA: TGCGCCAGCAGCCAAGATACAGGACTAGCCGCAGATACGCAGTATTTT.

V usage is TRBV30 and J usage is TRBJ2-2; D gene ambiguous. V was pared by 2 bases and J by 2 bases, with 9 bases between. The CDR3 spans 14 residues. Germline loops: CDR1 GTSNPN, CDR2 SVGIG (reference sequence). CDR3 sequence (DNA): TGTGCCTGGAGTCGCGGATATAACACCGGGGAGCTGTTTTTT. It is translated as CAWSRGYNTGELFF.

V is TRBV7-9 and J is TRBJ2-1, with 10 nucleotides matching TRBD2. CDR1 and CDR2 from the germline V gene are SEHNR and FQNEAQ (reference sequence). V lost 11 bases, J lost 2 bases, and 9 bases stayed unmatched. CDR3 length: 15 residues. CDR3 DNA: TGTGCCGTTAGCGGGGGGCCCCAGGCCTACAATGAGCAGTTCTTC. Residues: CAVSGGPQAYNEQFF.

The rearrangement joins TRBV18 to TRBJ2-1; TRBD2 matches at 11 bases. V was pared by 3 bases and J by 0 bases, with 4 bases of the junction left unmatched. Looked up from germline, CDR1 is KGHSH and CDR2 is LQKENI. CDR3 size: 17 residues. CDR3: CASSPDTSGSSYNEQFF. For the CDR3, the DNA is TGTGCCAGCTCACCGGACACTAGCGGGAGCTCCTACAATGAGCAGTTCTTC.

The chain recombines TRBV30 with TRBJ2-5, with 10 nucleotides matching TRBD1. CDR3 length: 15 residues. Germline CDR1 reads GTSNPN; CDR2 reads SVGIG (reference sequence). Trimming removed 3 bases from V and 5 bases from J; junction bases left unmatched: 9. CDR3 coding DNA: TGTGCCTGGAGCCCGGGGACAGGGGTAATGGAGACCCAGTACTTC. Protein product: CAWSPGTGVMETQYF.

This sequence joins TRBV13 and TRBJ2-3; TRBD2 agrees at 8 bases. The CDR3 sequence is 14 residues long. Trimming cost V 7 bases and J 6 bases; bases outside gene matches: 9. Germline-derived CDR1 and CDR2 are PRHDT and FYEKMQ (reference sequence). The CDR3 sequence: CASTGTSGADTQYF. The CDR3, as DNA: TGTGCCAGCACGGGAACTAGCGGAGCGGATACGCAGTATTTT.

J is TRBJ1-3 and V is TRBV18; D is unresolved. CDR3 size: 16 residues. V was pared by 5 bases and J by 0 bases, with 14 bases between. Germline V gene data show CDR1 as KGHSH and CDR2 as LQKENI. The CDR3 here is CASSDLDGLSGNTIYF. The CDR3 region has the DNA TGTGCCAGCTCAGATTTGGACGGACTCTCTGGAAACACCATATATTTT.

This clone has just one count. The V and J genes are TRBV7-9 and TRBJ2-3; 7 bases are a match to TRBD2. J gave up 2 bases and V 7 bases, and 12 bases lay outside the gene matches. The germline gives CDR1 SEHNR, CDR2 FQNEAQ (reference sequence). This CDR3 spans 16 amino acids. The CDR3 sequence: CASNPTRLAPTDTQYF. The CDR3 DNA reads TGTGCCAGCAACCCGACCCGACTAGCCCCCACAGATACGCAGTATTTT.

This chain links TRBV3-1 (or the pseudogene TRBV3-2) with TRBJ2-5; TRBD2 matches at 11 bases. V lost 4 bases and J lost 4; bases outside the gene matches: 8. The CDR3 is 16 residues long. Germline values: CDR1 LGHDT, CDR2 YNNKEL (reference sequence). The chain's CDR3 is CASSLQLAGGRETQYF. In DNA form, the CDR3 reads TGTGCCAGCAGCCTACAGCTAGCGGGGGGCCGAGAGACCCAGTACTTC.

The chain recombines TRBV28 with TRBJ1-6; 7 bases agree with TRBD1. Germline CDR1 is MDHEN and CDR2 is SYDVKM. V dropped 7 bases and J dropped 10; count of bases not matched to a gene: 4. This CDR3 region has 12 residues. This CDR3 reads CASKDRVSPLHF. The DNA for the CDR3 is TGTGCCAGCAAAGACAGGGTCTCACCCCTCCACTTT.

Here the CDR3 reads CASSSRSGANVLTF. CDR3 in DNA: TGTGCCAGCAGTTCCCGGTCTGGGGCCAACGTCCTGACTTTC. This chain links TRBV6-2 or TRBV6-3 with TRBJ2-6; unclear D gene. Trimming removed 4 bases from V and 1 base from J, with 5 bases in between. Per the germline V gene, CDR1 is MNHEY and CDR2 is SVGEGT. The CDR3 has 14 amino acids.

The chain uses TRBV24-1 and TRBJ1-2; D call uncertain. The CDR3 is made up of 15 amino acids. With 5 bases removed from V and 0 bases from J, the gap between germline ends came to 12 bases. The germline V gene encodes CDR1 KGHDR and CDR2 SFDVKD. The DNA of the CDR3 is TGTGCCACCAGTGGGACGGACTTAGCTAACTATGGCTACACCTTC. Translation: CATSGTDLANYGYTF.

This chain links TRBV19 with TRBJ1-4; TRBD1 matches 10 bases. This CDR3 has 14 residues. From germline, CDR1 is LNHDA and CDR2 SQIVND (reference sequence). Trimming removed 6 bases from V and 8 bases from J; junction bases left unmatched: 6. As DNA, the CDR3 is TGTGCCAGTAGACCGGGACAGGGGTACGAAAAACTGTTTTTT. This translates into CASRPGQGYEKLFF.

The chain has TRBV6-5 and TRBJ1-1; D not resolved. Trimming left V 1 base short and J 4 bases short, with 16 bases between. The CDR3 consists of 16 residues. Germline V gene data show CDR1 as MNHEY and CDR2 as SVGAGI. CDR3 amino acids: CASSYFDIRLGTEAFF. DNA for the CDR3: TGTGCCAGCAGTTACTTCGATATTAGACTGGGCACTGAAGCTTTCTTT.